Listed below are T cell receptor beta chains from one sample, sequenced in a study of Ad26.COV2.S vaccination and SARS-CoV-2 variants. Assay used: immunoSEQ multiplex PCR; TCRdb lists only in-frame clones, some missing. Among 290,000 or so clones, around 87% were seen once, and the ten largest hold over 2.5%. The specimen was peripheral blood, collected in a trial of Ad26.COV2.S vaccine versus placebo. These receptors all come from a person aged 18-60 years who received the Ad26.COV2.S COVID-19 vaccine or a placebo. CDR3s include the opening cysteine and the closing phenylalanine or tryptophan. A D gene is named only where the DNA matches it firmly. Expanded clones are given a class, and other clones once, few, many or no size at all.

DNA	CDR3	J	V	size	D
TGTGCCAGCAGTTTAACCGGGGATGAGCAGTTCTTC	CASSLTGDEQFF	TRBJ2-1	TRBV28	NA	NA
TGTGCCAGCTCACCCAACGGGGAGGCACCCCTCCACTTT	CASSPNGEAPLHF	TRBJ1-6	TRBV18	NA	NA
TGTGCCAGCAGCCTCGGGGTAGAGCAGTACTTC	CASSLGVEQYF	TRBJ2-7	TRBV6-5	NA	NA
TGTGCCAGCAGTATTAGCTTTGGTGAGCAGTTCTTC	CASSISFGEQFF	TRBJ2-1	TRBV12-3/TRBV12-4	once	NA
TGTGCCAGCACCCGGACAGGGGCTCCCGGCAATCAGCCCCAGCATTTT	CASTRTGAPGNQPQHF	TRBJ1-5	TRBV27	NA	TRBD1
TGTGCCTGGGGGACTAGCGGGGGCGCAGATACGCAGTATTTT	CAWGTSGGADTQYF	TRBJ2-3	TRBV30	NA	TRBD2
TGTGCCTCTATTACCTACACCGGGGCCACTGAAGCTTTCTTT	CASITYTGATEAFF	TRBJ1-1	TRBV30	NA	NA
TGTGCCAGCACTAGGGACTACACAGATACGCAGTATTTT	CASTRDYTDTQYF	TRBJ2-3	TRBV2	NA	TRBD2
TGTGCCAGCAGCCAAGGGCTTGCGGGAGGGCGGGGCAATGAGCAGTTCTTC	CASSQGLAGGRGNEQFF	TRBJ2-1	TRBV3-1/TRBV3-2	NA	TRBD2
TGTGCCAGCAGCCCGCTTCCCCTCCAAGAGACCCAGTACTTC	CASSPLPLQETQYF	TRBJ2-5	TRBV7-2	NA	NA
TGCGCCAGCAGCCAAGATAGCGGGCAAGTTAACACTGAAGCTTTCTTT	CASSQDSGQVNTEAFF	TRBJ1-1	TRBV4-1	NA	NA
TGTGCCAGCAGCAAAGGACTAGCGGGGAATACAGATACGCAGTATTTT	CASSKGLAGNTDTQYF	TRBJ2-3	TRBV3-1/TRBV3-2	NA	TRBD2
TGTGCTAGCAGCATCCATCGGGACGAGGCCTACGAGCAGTACTTC	CASSIHRDEAYEQYF	TRBJ2-7	TRBV7-7	NA	NA
TGTGCCAGCAGCCCCAGGGGGACCGGGGAGCTGTTTTTT	CASSPRGTGELFF	TRBJ2-2	TRBV2	NA	TRBD1
TGTGCCTGGACGCTGAACACTGAAGCTTTCTTT	CAWTLNTEAFF	TRBJ1-1	TRBV30	NA	NA
TGTGCCAGCAGTTCCGGGGGCAATCAGCCCCAGCATTTT	CASSSGGNQPQHF	TRBJ1-5	TRBV6-2/TRBV6-3	NA	NA
TGTGCCAGCAGCTCTACCCCAGTAGGGGGAAGTAACTATGGCTACACCTTC	CASSSTPVGGSNYGYTF	TRBJ1-2	TRBV7-8	NA	NA
TGTGCCAGCAGCCAAGGCTGGGGGGCACAAGAGACCCAGTACTTC	CASSQGWGAQETQYF	TRBJ2-5	TRBV3-1/TRBV3-2	NA	NA
TGTGCCTGGAGACATATAACTAGCGGGAACTACAATGAGCAGTTCTTC	CAWRHITSGNYNEQFF	TRBJ2-1	TRBV30	NA	TRBD2
TGTGCCAGCAGCCCGGGGGGCGGAAACACCGGGGAGCTGTTTTTT	CASSPGGGNTGELFF	TRBJ2-2	TRBV11-2	NA	NA
TGTGCCAGCCAAAAGCGGGACGGAGATACGCAGTATTTT	CASQKRDGDTQYF	TRBJ2-3	TRBV7-9	NA	TRBD2
TGTGCCAGCAGCGCCCTACAGGGATCTTCTTCACCCCTCCACTTT	CASSALQGSSSPLHF	TRBJ1-6	TRBV7-9	NA	NA
TGCGCCAGCAGCCAAGACCCACGCTCGCCGACCTATGGCTACACCTTC	CASSQDPRSPTYGYTF	TRBJ1-2	TRBV4-3	NA	NA
TGTGCCAGCAGCTTAAGTAGCGGGAGGTACAATGAGCAGTTCTTC	CASSLSSGRYNEQFF	TRBJ2-1	TRBV11-2	NA	TRBD2
TGTGCCAGCAGTTCACAGGGTGTGTCGGAGACCCAGTACTTC	CASSSQGVSETQYF	TRBJ2-5	TRBV5-4	once	NA
TGTGCCTGGAGCACAACCACTACTGAAGCTTTCTTT	CAWSTTTTEAFF	TRBJ1-1	TRBV30	NA	NA
TGTGCCACCGAGAGCCGGGACTACTCCTACAATGAGCAGTTCTTC	CATESRDYSYNEQFF	TRBJ2-1	TRBV28	NA	TRBD2
TGCAGCGTTAGGTCCTGGGGGAGGGCCACTGAAGCTTTCTTT	CSVRSWGRATEAFF	TRBJ1-1	TRBV29-1	NA	NA
TGTGCCAGCAGCTTAGTGCGGGGGGGCAATGAGCAGTTCTTC	CASSLVRGGNEQFF	TRBJ2-1	TRBV11-1	NA	TRBD2
TGTGCCTGGAACCGAGACAGGGGAAAAGATGGCTACACCTTC	CAWNRDRGKDGYTF	TRBJ1-2	TRBV30	NA	TRBD1
TGTGCCAGCAGCCAGTATAGCGGGGGCTACGAGCAGTACTTC	CASSQYSGGYEQYF	TRBJ2-7	TRBV13	NA	TRBD2
TGTGCCAGCAGTTGGGACGCCTCTGGGGCCAACGTCCTGACTTTC	CASSWDASGANVLTF	TRBJ2-6	TRBV2	once	NA
TGTGCCAGAAGCTCGGTGGACAACTACGAGCAGTACTTC	CARSSVDNYEQYF	TRBJ2-7	TRBV5-3	NA	NA
TGTGCCAGCAGTTACCGCGGTCTAACTAACTATGGCTACACCTTC	CASSYRGLTNYGYTF	TRBJ1-2	TRBV6-5	NA	NA
TGTGCCAGCAGCTTATTGAGTGTCGGGACTAGCGGGAGAAGATTT	CASSLLSVGTSGRRF	TRBJ2-3	TRBV5-6	NA	TRBD2
TGTGCCAGCAGCCCCCTTGGGGCAGGGGAGTGGGGCAATCAGCCCCAGCATTTT	CASSPLGAGEWGNQPQHF	TRBJ1-5	TRBV7-6	NA	NA
TGCAGCGTTGCGGCAGGGGGGGAGCCCCAGCATTTT	CSVAAGGEPQHF	TRBJ1-5	TRBV29-1	NA	TRBD1
TGCGCCAGCAGCCCCTCGGGCGGGAGACCTACAGATACGCAGTATTTT	CASSPSGGRPTDTQYF	TRBJ2-3	TRBV5-1	NA	TRBD2
TGTGCCAGCAGGATCAATCCCCCGCAGTTCTTC	CASRINPPQFF	TRBJ2-1	TRBV2	once	NA
TGTGCCAGCAAAATAGAACCAGGGAGTTGGGAGACCCAGTACTTC	CASKIEPGSWETQYF	TRBJ2-5	TRBV6-5	NA	NA
TGCGCCAGCAGCCAAGGAGGGGGGACGGGACAGAAAACCTATCAGCCCCAGCATTTT	CASSQGGGTGQKTYQPQHF	TRBJ1-5	TRBV4-1	NA	TRBD1
TGCGCCAGCAGCTTGGGGGCAGGGGGCACTGAAGCTTTCTTT	CASSLGAGGTEAFF	TRBJ1-1	TRBV5-1	few	TRBD1
TGTGCCAGCAGCCAGGGTCCGGGAGCCTACAATGAGCAGTTCTTC	CASSQGPGAYNEQFF	TRBJ2-1	TRBV3-1/TRBV3-2	NA	NA
TGTGCCAGCAGCCAGGGGGGGACTAGCGGATTCCTAAATGAGCAGTTCTTC	CASSQGGTSGFLNEQFF	TRBJ2-1	TRBV5-4	NA	TRBD2
TGTGCCAGCAGTGAAAGGGGGGACAGAGACTATGGCTACACCTTC	CASSERGDRDYGYTF	TRBJ1-2	TRBV2	NA	TRBD1
TGTGCCAGCAGTCCGCCGGGACTAGCGGGGAGGGACGGGAGAGATACGCAGTATTTT	CASSPPGLAGRDGRDTQYF	TRBJ2-3	TRBV6-6	NA	TRBD2
TGTGCCAGCAGTACGGGTCCTGGCGCTGAAGCTTTCTTT	CASSTGPGAEAFF	TRBJ1-1	TRBV6-5	NA	NA
TGTGCCAGCAGAGGCGGCAACAATCAGCCCCAGCATTTT	CASRGGNNQPQHF	TRBJ1-5	TRBV27	NA	NA
TGTGCCAGCAGTGACGGGGCCGGTAGGTGGTATGAGCAGTTCTTC	CASSDGAGRWYEQFF	TRBJ2-1	TRBV2	NA	NA
TGTGCCAGCAGACTCCAGGGGTACCCGCAGTATTTT	CASRLQGYPQYF	TRBJ2-3	TRBV6-5	NA	NA
TGTGCCAGTTCGGTCAGCCAAGGCCGCTCTGGGGCCAACGTCCTGACTTTC	CASSVSQGRSGANVLTF	TRBJ2-6	TRBV19	NA	NA
TGTGCCAGCTCAGACGGGACAGGGGGCTGGACTGAAGCTTTCTTT	CASSDGTGGWTEAFF	TRBJ1-1	TRBV18	NA	TRBD1
TGTGCCAGCAGTATCCCTAACCCAGATACGCAGTATTTT	CASSIPNPDTQYF	TRBJ2-3	TRBV2	NA	NA
TGTGCCAGCAGCAAGCGGACCGCAACTAATGAAAAACTGTTTTTT	CASSKRTATNEKLFF	TRBJ1-4	TRBV9	NA	NA
TGTGCCATCGGGGGGCTAGGGTCGTTCACTGAAGCTTTCTTT	CAIGGLGSFTEAFF	TRBJ1-1	TRBV6-5	NA	NA